What follows is one T cell receptor beta chain and its context. This entry belongs to a study of cytomegalovirus exposure and HLA in healthy donors. These donors counted as nominally healthy when sampled, but unrecorded immune exposures were likely. Germline V gene data show CDR1 as KGHSH and CDR2 as LQKENI. The CDR3 contains 15 residues. Between the trimmed V and J ends, which lost 2 bases and 3 bases, there was a span of 11 bases. Use of 60 Vbeta and 13 Jbeta primers characterized the PCR. Repertoires were generated with immunoSEQ multiplex PCR, while TCRdb's copy carries only in-frame clones and drops some. In the table there are 180,000 or so clones, over 80% of which are singletons.

Sequenced input: PBMCs. This chain connects TRBV18 to TRBJ2-1, with D tentatively TRBD2 (6 bases). The TCR originated in a girl between 10 and 17 years old in good health and CMV-seropositive. The CDR3 loop is CASSPVAGSYNEQFF. CDR3 sequence (DNA): TGTGCCAGCTCACCAGTGGCGGGAAGCTACAATGAGCAGTTCTTC. The variable domain in full, completed from reference TRBV18 and TRBJ2-1, reads NAGVMQNPRHLVRRRGQEARLRCSPMKGHSHVYWYRQLPEEGLKFMVYLQKENIIDESGMPKERFSAEFPKEGPSILRIQQVVRGDSAAYFCASSPVAGSYNEQFFGPGTRLTVL.